The 4 T cell receptor beta chains reported below all come from one sample, sequenced in a study of OX40 agonist ivuxolimab in advanced cancers. Repertoires were generated with immunoSEQ multiplex PCR, while TCRdb's copy carries only in-frame clones and drops some. This sample has fewer than 100,000 clones, with around 92% found just once. The specimen comprised CD4+ or CD8+ T cells sorted from blood, sampled in a trial of the OX40 agonist ivuxolimab. These receptors originate from an adult with an advanced solid tumor such as melanoma, head and neck, liver or kidney cancer.

This clone was seen a handful of times. This chain connects TRBV28 to TRBJ1-6; D perhaps matches TRBD1 (5 bases). The V end lost 3 bases, the J end lost 10 bases, and 13 bases lay between the germline ends. Germline-derived CDR1 and CDR2 are MDHEN and SYDVKM. This CDR3 region has 14 residues. The CDR3 loop is CASSFQGRGSPLHF. Written as DNA, the CDR3 is TGTGCCAGCAGTTTCCAGGGTCGGGGATCACCCCTCCACTTT.

Of note for this clone: Because it lacks the conserved phenylalanine or tryptophan at the end, this CDR3 is likely a read error. It is unclear where the CDR3 begins or ends on the DNA, so no DNA is shown, and the CDR3 is as TCRdb lists it. The J gene is TRBJ2-3, the V gene TRBV2; the table gives TRBD2 as D, unverified against the DNA. Germline CDR1 and CDR2: SNHLY and FYNNEI. The CDR3 spans 13 residues, counting both ends. This chain's CDR3 is CASTWGERGNTRL.

This chain's CDR3 is CASSSDHRVGGYTF. CDR3 in DNA: TGTGCCAGCAGTTCAGACCACAGGGTGGGCGGCTACACCTTC. The chain joins TRBV6-5 to TRBJ1-2, with D possibly TRBD1 on 6 matching bases. The CDR3 length is 14 residues. Germline CDR1 MNHEY, CDR2 SVGAGI. V was trimmed by 4 bases and J by 8 bases, leaving 17 bases between them.

The chain links TRBV4-1 to TRBJ1-5; D unresolved. The CDR3 runs to 14 residues. Germline CDR1 and CDR2: MGHRA and YSYEKL. V lost 3 bases to trimming and J lost 2 bases, with 8 bases between them. In DNA form, the CDR3 reads TGCGCCAGCAGCCACCAGGTAGGCAATCAGCCCCAGCATTTT. This sequence encodes CASSHQVGNQPQHF.